This T cell receptor (beta chain) was sequenced for a study of blood T cell repertoires in COVID-19. Background on the study: There were acute and convalescent COVID-19 samples, and they came from the United States, Italy and Spain. Sample material is recorded as cDNA or gDNA derived from T cells, B-cell-depleted T cells, or PBMCs.

Here immunoSEQ multiplex PCR was the method, and the copy in TCRdb shows in-frame clones only, minus some. The sample consists of around 260,000 clones, around 87% of them appearing once. Seattle-derived patients entered the study during active infection and were followed longitudinally. Per the germline V gene, CDR1 is LNHDA and CDR2 is SQIVND (reference sequence). J was trimmed by 3 bases and V by 5 bases; bases with no gene match: 7. The CDR3 is 15 residues long. The sample was peripheral blood. This TCR was sampled from a woman in her fifties or sixties with COVID-19, enrolled during active disease. The chain combines TRBV19 with TRBJ1-2, with 9 bases matching TRBD1. CDR3 sequence: CASSPWDRADYGYTF. The CDR3 nucleotides read TGTGCCAGTAGTCCCTGGGACAGGGCGGACTATGGCTACACCTTC.